Listed here is a single T cell receptor beta chain. A sample-barcoded 5' primer and a J-beta primer mix were used in a second PCR of about 7 to 12 cycles. TCRdb processed the 5' RACE reads anew with MiXCR; each CDR3 protein has one entry. The sample yields about 840,000 distinct CDR3 sequences, just under 30% seen once. The CDR3 spans 14 residues. CDR1 and CDR2 from the germline V gene are ENHRY and SYGVKD. Trimming removed 3 bases at V and 2 bases at J, with 10 bases between. The source of the sample is a study of blood T cells in healthy people across ages. Those donating, healthy Caucasian individuals from Russia, were aged roughly 6 to 95. These data also featured in a second study, about T cells of mothers and their children. This second study notes: At a rate of approximately 1.4 ug per 15 ul, cDNA synthesis received all of the extracted RNA. Barcodes for each sample and 2-4 random nucleotides were added by the M1S primer used in the second PCR.

Sequencing was done on a sample of blood. The TCR was taken from a woman in her thirties or forties in good health. The V call is TRBV10-3, the J call TRBJ2-5, with D hard to call. CDR3 nucleotides: TGTGCCATCAGTGATCAAGGGCTACAAGAGACCCAGTACTTC. Residues: CAISDQGLQETQYF.